What follows are 10 T cell receptor beta chains derived from one specimen sequenced in a study of shared clonotypes between healthy human individuals (dated by TCRdb to between 2020 and 2021). Preparation of the library involved the immunoSEQ multiplex PCR assay. The table was pulled from immuneACCESS by TCRdb, which kept in-frame rearrangements only. Such tables lose some clones; where checked, under half of the loss comes from unresolved V genes, and the rest has no known cause. The sample contains fewer than 400,000 clones, roughly 70% of them found a single time. The ten largest account for 9% to 12% of the sample. The source material was memory CD4+ T cells sorted from blood. The cell subset or site tag for this specimen amounts to: CD45RA-negative fraction. These receptor sequences come from a man aged 25 to 45 in good health.

The chain uses TRBV11-3 and TRBJ1-1; D gene uncertain. V gave up 0 bases and J gave up 0 bases, with 5 bases separating them. Looked up from germline, CDR1 is SGHNT and CDR2 is YENEEA. This CDR3 is 14 amino acids long. CDR3 residues: CASSLDSVNTEAFF. The CDR3 nucleotides read TGTGCCAGCAGCTTAGATTCGGTGAACACTGAAGCTTTCTTT.

This clone was seen a handful of times. CDR3 residues: CASSSGTGTGELFF. As DNA, the CDR3 is TGCGCCAGCAGTTCCGGGACGGGGACCGGGGAGCTGTTTTTT. The chain has TRBV10-1 and TRBJ2-2, with D perhaps given as TRBD1 or TRBD2 (5 bases each). Trimming removed 5 bases from V and 5 bases from J, with 12 bases in between. The V gene's germline CDR1 is WNHNN and CDR2 SYGVQD (reference sequence). This CDR3 is built from 14 residues.

In its sample, this clone was seen a few times. V usage is TRBV29-1 and J usage is TRBJ2-7; perhaps TRBD2 as D (5 bases). The CDR3 runs to 13 residues. V lost 5 bases and J lost 0, with 11 bases in between. The germline V gene encodes CDR1 SQVTM and CDR2 ANQGSEA. The CDR3 sequence is CSVRTGSSYEQYF. The CDR3 nucleotides are TGCAGCGTTAGGACGGGGTCCTCCTACGAGCAGTACTTC.

CDR3 sequence: CASSRFGAQQGTQYF. CDR3 nucleotides: TGTGCCAGCAGCCGGTTTGGAGCTCAACAGGGAACCCAGTACTTC. The V gene is TRBV27, the J gene TRBJ2-5; possible D gene TRBD1, 6 bases. V dropped 6 bases and J dropped 8 bases, with 22 bases sitting between them. The CDR3 is 15 amino acids. The germline V gene has CDR1 MNHEY and CDR2 SMNVEV (reference sequence).

The chain employs TRBV19 and TRBJ2-5, with 8 bases that match TRBD2. V shed 3 bases and J 5 bases; nucleotides not matched to a gene: 11. CDR1 and CDR2 from the germline V gene are LNHDA and SQIVND (reference sequence). The CDR3 length is 16 residues. The CDR3 reads CASSIPGLGLSETQYF. In DNA, the CDR3 is TGTGCCAGTAGTATTCCGGGACTAGGGTTATCGGAGACCCAGTACTTC.

The V gene is TRBV4-1, the J gene TRBJ2-7, with 8 bases matching TRBD1. The CDR3 has 15 residues. After removal of 3 bases from V and 3 bases from J, the junction contained 7 bases not matched to a gene. CDR1 MGHRA and CDR2 YSYEKL come from the germline V gene. The chain's CDR3 is CASSHFRTGNYEQYF. The CDR3, as DNA: TGCGCCAGCAGCCATTTTAGGACAGGGAACTACGAGCAGTACTTC.

The chain combines TRBV4-3 with TRBJ2-6; D perhaps matches TRBD1 (5 bases). Germline V CDR1 and CDR2: LGHNA, YSLEER. The CDR3 is 18 residues long. Trimming took off 0 bases at V and 4 bases at J, with 16 bases between the two ends. The CDR3: CASSQEGQGTYGANVLTF. The CDR3 nucleotides read TGCGCCAGCAGCCAAGAGGGCCAGGGCACGTACGGGGCCAACGTCCTGACTTTC.

The J gene is TRBJ1-2, the V gene TRBV29-1; 7 bases map to TRBD1. The CDR3 totals 13 residues. Germline-derived CDR1 and CDR2 are SQVTM and ANQGSEA. Trimming took 7 bases from V and 0 from J; bases not matched to a gene: 5. The CDR3 loop is CSATGATNYGYTF. The CDR3 region has the DNA TGCAGCGCTACAGGGGCCACTAACTATGGCTACACCTTC.

V is TRBV6-1 and J is TRBJ1-1; the match to TRBD1 covers 8 bases. From germline, CDR1 is MNHNS and CDR2 SASEGT. There are 12 residues in the CDR3. V gave up 7 bases and J gave up 7 bases; unmatched junction bases: 5. The CDR3, as DNA: TGTGCCAGCACCAGGGGGCGGAATGAAGCTTTCTTT. Residues: CASTRGRNEAFF.

The chain joins TRBV5-1 to TRBJ1-2; D not resolved. Germline V gene data show CDR1 as SGHRS and CDR2 as YFSETQ. The CDR3 contains 15 residues. V was clipped by 4 bases and J by 1 base, with 14 bases between them. The CDR3 region has the DNA TGCGCCAGCAGCCCCTCTCCGGACGGTAACTATGGCTACACCTTC. This encodes CASSPSPDGNYGYTF. Looking up the rest from reference TRBV5-1 and TRBJ1-2 gives the full variable domain: KAGVTQTPRYLIKTRGQQVTLSCSPISGHRSVSWYQQTPGQGLQFLFEYFSETQRNKGNFPGRFSGRQFSNSRSEMNVSTLELGDSALYLCASSPSPDGNYGYTFGSGTRLTVV.